The rows below give T cell receptor beta chains drawn from one sample of a study of radiotherapy plus CTLA-4 blockade in lung cancer. The protocol was immunoSEQ multiplex PCR, while the TCRdb copy is restricted to in-frame clones and leaves out a portion. The sample lists tens of thousands of clones, approximately 80% occurring once. The sequenced sample was peripheral blood, obtained from a patient treated with radiotherapy plus ipilimumab. The receptors originated from a human donor with non-small cell lung cancer whose response to radiotherapy plus ipilimumab could not be evaluated. CDR3s include the opening cysteine and the closing phenylalanine or tryptophan. D genes are given only for firm matches. A clone size is listed for some rows: how often the clone was seen (once, few, many), or a class if it is expanded.

TGCGCCAGCAGCCCCTGGGGCACCGTGGATGAAAAACTGTTTTTT	CASSPWGTVDEKLFF	TRBV5-1	NA	TRBJ1-4	NA
TGTGCCAGCAGTGACCCGGGGGGTTATCAGCCCCAGCATTTT	CASSDPGGYQPQHF	TRBV6-1	NA	TRBJ1-5	NA
TGTGCCAGCAGCTTAGTACGGGGATTTTACACCGGGGAGCTGTTTTTT	CASSLVRGFYTGELFF	TRBV7-2	NA	TRBJ2-2	NA
TGTGCCAGCAGTATAGGAGGGGATAGCAATCAGCCCCAGCATTTT	CASSIGGDSNQPQHF	TRBV28	NA	TRBJ1-5	NA
TGCGCCAGCAGCCCGGGACTAGCGGGTCTCACAGATACGCAGTATTTT	CASSPGLAGLTDTQYF	TRBV5-1	TRBD2	TRBJ2-3	NA
TGTGCCAGCAGCCCATCGATAGCACCCGAAGAGACCCAGTACTTC	CASSPSIAPEETQYF	TRBV5-4	NA	TRBJ2-5	few
TGTGCCAGCAGCCCTGAGAAGGGACTAGCGGGAGGAGACTACGAGCAGTACTTC	CASSPEKGLAGGDYEQYF	TRBV7-2	TRBD2	TRBJ2-7	NA
TGTGCCTGGAGTGTCGGGTTCTCTGGGGCCAACGTCCTGACTTTC	CAWSVGFSGANVLTF	TRBV30	NA	TRBJ2-6	NA
TGTGCCAGCAGCCCGACACTAGCGGGGGGGCGATCTGAGCAGTTCTTC	CASSPTLAGGRSEQFF	TRBV9	TRBD2	TRBJ2-1	NA
TGTGCCAGCAGAGGGACAGGGTCTGGCTACACCTTC	CASRGTGSGYTF	TRBV5-6	TRBD1	TRBJ1-2	NA
TGTGCCAGCAGCTTAGACTCGGGACTCAATCAGCCCCAGCATTTT	CASSLDSGLNQPQHF	TRBV7-2	NA	TRBJ1-5	NA
TGTGCCAGCAGCAGTGAACGGGAGAAGGATTTTCCCGAGCAGTACTTC	CASSSEREKDFPEQYF	TRBV6-4	NA	TRBJ2-7	NA
TGTGCCAGCAGCTTATCTCTGACAGGACACGCGAACATTCAGTACTTC	CASSLSLTGHANIQYF	TRBV7-2	NA	TRBJ2-4	NA
TGTGCCATTCTTGAACCGGGACAGGGGGCATCCGAGCAGTACTTC	CAILEPGQGASEQYF	TRBV6-1	TRBD1	TRBJ2-7	NA
TGTGCCAGCAGCCCCAGAGTGGGGGGGGGCTACGAGCAGTACTTC	CASSPRVGGGYEQYF	TRBV7-2	TRBD2	TRBJ2-7	NA
TGTGCCAGCAGCTCAACTACGGGTGTCAATGAGCAGTTCTTC	CASSSTTGVNEQFF	TRBV7-3	NA	TRBJ2-1	NA
TGTGCCAGCAGCCACGGCCCAGGCGATCAGCCCCAGCATTTT	CASSHGPGDQPQHF	TRBV6-5	NA	TRBJ1-5	NA
TGCAGCGTCAGGACAGATTACAATTCACCCCTCCACTTT	CSVRTDYNSPLHF	TRBV29-1	NA	TRBJ1-6	NA
TGTGCCAGCAGCTCACTAGCGGGAGTCACCACAGATACGCAGTATTTT	CASSSLAGVTTDTQYF	TRBV7-3	TRBD2	TRBJ2-3	NA
TGTGCCAGCAGCCAAGATAACAGGTTGAACACTGAAGCTTTCTTT	CASSQDNRLNTEAFF	TRBV4-2	NA	TRBJ1-1	NA
TGTGCCTGGAGTAGGGGCATCATGTTGGAGCAGTACTTC	CAWSRGIMLEQYF	TRBV30	NA	TRBJ2-5	once
TGTGCCAGTAGTATTGAGCCATTTAGCGATACGCAGTATTTT	CASSIEPFSDTQYF	TRBV19	NA	TRBJ2-3	few
TGTGCCAGCAGCGTAGGTAGCCCAGATACGCAGTATTTT	CASSVGSPDTQYF	TRBV9	NA	TRBJ2-3	NA
TGTGCCAGCAGATACACTAATTCACCCCTCCACTTT	CASRYTNSPLHF	TRBV28	NA	TRBJ1-6	NA
TGTGCCACCAGCAGAGTACGAGTGAACACCGGGGAGCTGTTTTTT	CATSRVRVNTGELFF	TRBV15	NA	TRBJ2-2	few
TGTGCCAGCAGTTTACGACAGGCCTTCTATGGCTACACCTTC	CASSLRQAFYGYTF	TRBV28	NA	TRBJ1-2	NA
TGTGCCAGCAGCGCCGGGACAGGGGTGGGCACTGAAGCTTTCTTT	CASSAGTGVGTEAFF	TRBV5-4	TRBD1	TRBJ1-1	NA
TGTGCCAGCAGCATACTACCCTTAGACAGGGGGCAGACCACCATATATTTT	CASSILPLDRGQTTIYF	TRBV28	TRBD1	TRBJ1-3	few
TGTGCCAGCGCCCGGGACAGGGCGACTGAAGCTTTCTTT	CASARDRATEAFF	TRBV18	TRBD1	TRBJ1-1	NA
TGTGCCAGCAGCTTGATGGGACAGGGTGGAGGGGGCACTGAAGCTTTCTTT	CASSLMGQGGGGTEAFF	TRBV5-6	TRBD1	TRBJ1-1	NA
TGTGCCAGCAGTTTTTCCTTAACAGGGGGCCCAGTGTATAATTCACCCCTCCACTTT	CASSFSLTGGPVYNSPLHF	TRBV28	TRBD1	TRBJ1-6	NA
TGCGCCAGCAGCTTAGCAGGGGGCCGGGTTAATTCACCCCTCCACTTT	CASSLAGGRVNSPLHF	TRBV5-1	TRBD1	TRBJ1-6	few
TGCAGCGCCTCGGCGGCAGGGGGCGCAGGGGGGGGAGAGTACTTC	CSASAAGGAGGGEYF	TRBV29-1	NA	TRBJ2-7	few
TGTGCCAGCAGATTAGGAGGTAACACTGAAGCTTTCTTT	CASRLGGNTEAFF	TRBV7-3	NA	TRBJ1-1	few
TGTGCCAGCAGTAACCCCGGGACAGGGAACTATGGCTACACCTTC	CASSNPGTGNYGYTF	TRBV7-9	TRBD1	TRBJ1-2	few
TGTGCCAGCAGCGTAGTGGGACACAGCTCTGGAAACACCATATATTTT	CASSVVGHSSGNTIYF	TRBV9	NA	TRBJ1-3	NA
TGTGCCAGCAGTACCTGGACAGATTCTAACTATGGCTACACCTTC	CASSTWTDSNYGYTF	TRBV6-5	NA	TRBJ1-2	NA
TGCGCCAGCATTAAGGGAGGGGATCAGCCCCAGCATTTT	CASIKGGDQPQHF	TRBV10-1	NA	TRBJ1-5	few
TGTGCCAGCAGCTTTCAGGGGGTTAATGAGCAGTTCTTC	CASSFQGVNEQFF	TRBV7-3	TRBD1	TRBJ2-1	NA
TGCAGTGCTTACCTAGCGGAGACCCAGTACTTC	CSAYLAETQYF	TRBV20-1	NA	TRBJ2-5	NA
TGTGCCAGCTCACCGGCGGGACAGGGGGGAGGTGAAGCTTTCTTT	CASSPAGQGGGEAFF	TRBV18	TRBD1	TRBJ1-1	NA
TGTGCCAGCAGCCTGTTTCCGGGACAGGGATACGAGCAGTACTTC	CASSLFPGQGYEQYF	TRBV28	TRBD1	TRBJ2-7	NA
TGCGCCAGCAGCCAGAGCGCATCGGCGGGGGGTCGCAATGAGCAGTTCTTC	CASSQSASAGGRNEQFF	TRBV4-3	TRBD2	TRBJ2-1	NA
TGTGCCAGCAGGGGGGACAGAGGTACAACTAATGAAAAACTGTTTTTT	CASRGDRGTTNEKLFF	TRBV28	TRBD1	TRBJ1-4	NA
TGTGCCAGCTCACCACCGGTATCCGGGGAGACCCAGTACTTC	CASSPPVSGETQYF	TRBV18	NA	TRBJ2-5	NA
TGCGCCAGCAGCCTCGGGACAGGGGGGTTTTACGAGCAGTACTTC	CASSLGTGGFYEQYF	TRBV5-1	TRBD1	TRBJ2-7	once
TGCAGCGTTGAATTGCTAGCGGGGGGGAGAGAGGCCCAGTACTTC	CSVELLAGGREAQYF	TRBV29-1	TRBD2	TRBJ2-5	NA
TGTGCCAGCAGCCCAAGGACTAGCAAACGAGGGAGAGTTAGGGAGACCCAGTACTTC	CASSPRTSKRGRVRETQYF	TRBV28	TRBD2	TRBJ2-5	NA
TGTGCCAGCAGTTACTCAAGTCGGGCCAGGGGGTCCACCGGGGAGCTGTTTTTT	CASSYSSRARGSTGELFF	TRBV6-7	TRBD1	TRBJ2-2	NA
TGTGCCAGCAGCATCGGACTGACCGGGGAGCTGTTTTTT	CASSIGLTGELFF	TRBV5-4	NA	TRBJ2-2	NA
TGTGCCAGCTCACCGACTAGCGGTAGCACAGATACGCAGTATTTT	CASSPTSGSTDTQYF	TRBV18	TRBD2	TRBJ2-3	NA
TGTGCCAGCAGCTTTGGGCGGGGGGGCCGAGAGACCCAGTACTTC	CASSFGRGGRETQYF	TRBV7-2	TRBD2	TRBJ2-5	NA
TGTGCCAGCAGCTTAGGTAGCGGGGGGACAGATACGCAGTATTTT	CASSLGSGGTDTQYF	TRBV5-4	TRBD2	TRBJ2-3	NA